Given below is one T cell receptor (beta chain) in context. This clone was detected a few times. The clone's antigen remains unknown. No base-level quality is on record; no much larger clone is a single base apart. Focal radiation therapy combined with CTLA-4 blockade (ipilimumab) was tested in patients with chemo-refractory metastatic non-small-cell lung cancer. Trimming removed 2 bases from V and 3 bases from J, leaving 10 bases between the germline ends. The CDR3 goes from the cysteine to the phenylalanine over 14 residues. Only CDR3 DNA remains: 42 bases, in frame from the first base. CDR1 and CDR2 are read off the germline V gene as MNHEY and SVGAGI. Libraries were constructed by the immunoSEQ multiplex PCR assay. Held by TCRdb, this immuneACCESS table contains in-frame sequences only and omits some clones. Under half of the omission traces to an unresolved V gene where checked; the cause of the rest is unknown. The sample table holds roughly 50,000 clones, of which more than 70% were seen once. Of the sample, less than 9.5% is held by the ten largest clones.

These data originate in a study of radiotherapy plus CTLA-4 blockade in lung cancer listed by TCRdb under 2018. Background for the entire study: Objective responses occurred in around 19% of enrolled patients, and approximately 34% achieved disease control.

What the work shows at the level of the full study, not this receptor alone: After treatment with radiotherapy and ipilimumab, TCR clones that originated in tumors expanded in peripheral blood. The strongest predictors of response were reported to be early dynamic shifts in blood T cell clones along with a rise in serum interferon-beta following radiation.

The source material was peripheral blood, sampled from a patient treated with radiotherapy plus ipilimumab. The receptor comes from a human donor with non-small cell lung cancer whose response to radiotherapy plus ipilimumab could not be evaluated. The sequence links TRBV6-5 to TRBJ1-1, with the D gene not confidently named. The CDR3 protein: CASSYGGVDTEAFF. The DNA is as follows: TGTGCCAGCAGTTACGGCGGGGTTGACACTGAAGCTTTCTTT.